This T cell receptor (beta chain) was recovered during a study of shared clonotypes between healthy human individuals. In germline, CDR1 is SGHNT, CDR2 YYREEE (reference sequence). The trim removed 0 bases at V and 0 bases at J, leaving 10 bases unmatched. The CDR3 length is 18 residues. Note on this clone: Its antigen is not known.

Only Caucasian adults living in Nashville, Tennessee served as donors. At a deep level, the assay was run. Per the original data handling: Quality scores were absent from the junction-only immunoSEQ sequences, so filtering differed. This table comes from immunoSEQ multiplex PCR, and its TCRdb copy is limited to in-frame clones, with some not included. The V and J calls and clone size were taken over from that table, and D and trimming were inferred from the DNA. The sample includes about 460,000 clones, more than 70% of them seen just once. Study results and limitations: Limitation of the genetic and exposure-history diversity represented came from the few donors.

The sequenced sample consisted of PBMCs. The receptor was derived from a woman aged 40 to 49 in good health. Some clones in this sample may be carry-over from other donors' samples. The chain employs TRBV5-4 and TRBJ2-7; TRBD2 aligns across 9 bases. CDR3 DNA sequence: TGTGCCAGCAGCTTGGCGGGCACTAGCGGGCAATTCTCCTACGAGCAGTACTTC. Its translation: CASSLAGTSGQFSYEQYF.